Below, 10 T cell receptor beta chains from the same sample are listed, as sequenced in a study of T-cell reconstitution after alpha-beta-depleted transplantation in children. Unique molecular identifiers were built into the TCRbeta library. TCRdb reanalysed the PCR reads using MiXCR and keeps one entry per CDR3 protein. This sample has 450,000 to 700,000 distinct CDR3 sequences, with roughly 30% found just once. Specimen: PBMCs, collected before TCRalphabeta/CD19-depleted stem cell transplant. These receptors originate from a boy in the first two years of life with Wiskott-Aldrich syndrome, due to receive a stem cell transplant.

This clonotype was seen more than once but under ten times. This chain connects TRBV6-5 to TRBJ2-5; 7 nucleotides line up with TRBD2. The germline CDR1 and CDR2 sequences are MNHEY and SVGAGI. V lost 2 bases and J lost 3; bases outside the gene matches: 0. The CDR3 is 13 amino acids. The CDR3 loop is CASSYGGEETQYF. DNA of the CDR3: TGTGCCAGCAGTTACGGGGGGGAAGAGACCCAGTACTTC.

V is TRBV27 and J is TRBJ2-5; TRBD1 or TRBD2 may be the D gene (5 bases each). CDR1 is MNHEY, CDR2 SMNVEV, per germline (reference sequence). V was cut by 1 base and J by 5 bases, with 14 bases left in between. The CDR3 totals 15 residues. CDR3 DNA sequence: TGTGCCAGCAGTTTATGGGGGATCCCGACGGAGACCCAGTACTTC. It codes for CASSLWGIPTETQYF.

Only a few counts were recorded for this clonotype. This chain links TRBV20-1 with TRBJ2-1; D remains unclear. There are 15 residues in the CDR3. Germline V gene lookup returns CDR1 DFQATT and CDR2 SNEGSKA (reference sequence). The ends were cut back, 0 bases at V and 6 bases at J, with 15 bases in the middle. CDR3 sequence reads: CSARDGRTPLNEQFF. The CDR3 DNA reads TGCAGTGCTAGAGATGGGCGGACCCCGCTCAATGAGCAGTTCTTC.

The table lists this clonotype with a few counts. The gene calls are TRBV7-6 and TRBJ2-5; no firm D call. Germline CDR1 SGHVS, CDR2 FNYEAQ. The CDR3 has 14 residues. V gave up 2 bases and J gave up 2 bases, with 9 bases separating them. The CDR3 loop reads CASSLTLGQETQYF. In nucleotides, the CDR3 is TGTGCCAGCAGCTTAACGCTTGGGCAAGAGACCCAGTACTTC.

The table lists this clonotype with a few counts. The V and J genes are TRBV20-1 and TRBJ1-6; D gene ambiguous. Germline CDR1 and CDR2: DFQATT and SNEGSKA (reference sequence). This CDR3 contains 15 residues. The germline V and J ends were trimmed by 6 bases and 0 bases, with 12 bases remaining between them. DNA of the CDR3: TGCAGTGCCTGGAGCGGTGACTCCTATAATTCACCCCTCCACTTT. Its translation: CSAWSGDSYNSPLHF.

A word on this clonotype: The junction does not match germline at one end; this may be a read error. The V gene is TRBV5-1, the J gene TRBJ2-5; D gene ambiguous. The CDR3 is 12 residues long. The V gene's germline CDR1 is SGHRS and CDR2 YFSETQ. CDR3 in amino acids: CASSFKGETQYF. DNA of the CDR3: TGTGCCAGCAGCTTTAAGGGAGAGACCCAGTACTTC.

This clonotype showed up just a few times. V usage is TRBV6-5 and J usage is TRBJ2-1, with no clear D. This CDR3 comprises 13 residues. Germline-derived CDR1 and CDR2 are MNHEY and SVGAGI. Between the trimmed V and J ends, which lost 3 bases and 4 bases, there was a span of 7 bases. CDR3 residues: CASSYAPYNEQFF. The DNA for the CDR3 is TGTGCCAGCAGTTATGCCCCGTACAATGAGCAGTTCTTC.

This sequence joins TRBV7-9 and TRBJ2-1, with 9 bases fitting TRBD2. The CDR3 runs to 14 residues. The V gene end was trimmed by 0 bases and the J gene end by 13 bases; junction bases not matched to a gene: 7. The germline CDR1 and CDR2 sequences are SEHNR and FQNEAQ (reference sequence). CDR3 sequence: CASSLAMASGTQFF. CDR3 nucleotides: TGTGCCAGCAGCTTAGCGATGGCTAGCGGGACTCAGTTCTTC.

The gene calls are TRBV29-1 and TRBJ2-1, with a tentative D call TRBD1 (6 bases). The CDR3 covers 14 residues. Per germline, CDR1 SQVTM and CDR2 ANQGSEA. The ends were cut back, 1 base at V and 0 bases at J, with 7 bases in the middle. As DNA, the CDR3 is TGCAGCGTTGAAGTGGGGGCCTCCTACAATGAGCAGTTCTTC. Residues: CSVEVGASYNEQFF.

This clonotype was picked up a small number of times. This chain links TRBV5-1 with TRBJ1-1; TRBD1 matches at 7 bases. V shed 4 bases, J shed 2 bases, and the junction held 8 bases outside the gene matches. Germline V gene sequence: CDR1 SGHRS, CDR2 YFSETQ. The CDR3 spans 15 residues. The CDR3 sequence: CASSGTGAGNTEAFF. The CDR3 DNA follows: TGCGCCAGCAGCGGAACAGGGGCTGGTAACACTGAAGCTTTCTTT. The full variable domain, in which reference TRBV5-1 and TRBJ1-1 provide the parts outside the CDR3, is KAGVTQTPRYLIKTRGQQVTLSCSPISGHRSVSWYQQTPGQGLQFLFEYFSETQRNKGNFPGRFSGRQFSNSRSEMNVSTLELGDSALYLCASSGTGAGNTEAFFGQGTRLTVV.